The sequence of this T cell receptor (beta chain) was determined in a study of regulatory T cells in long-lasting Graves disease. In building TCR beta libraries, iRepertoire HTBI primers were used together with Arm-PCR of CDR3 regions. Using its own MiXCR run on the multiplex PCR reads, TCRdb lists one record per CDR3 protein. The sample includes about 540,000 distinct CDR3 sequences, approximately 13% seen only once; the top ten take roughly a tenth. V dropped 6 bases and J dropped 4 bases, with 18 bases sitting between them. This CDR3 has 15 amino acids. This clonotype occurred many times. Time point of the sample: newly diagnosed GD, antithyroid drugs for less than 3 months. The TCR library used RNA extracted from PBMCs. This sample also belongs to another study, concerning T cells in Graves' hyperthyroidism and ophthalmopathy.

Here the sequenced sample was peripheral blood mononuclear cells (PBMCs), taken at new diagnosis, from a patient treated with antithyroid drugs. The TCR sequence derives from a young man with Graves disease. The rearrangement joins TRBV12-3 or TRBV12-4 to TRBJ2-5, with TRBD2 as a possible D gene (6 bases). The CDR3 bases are TGTGCCAGCAGCCCCGTCCGCGGGGTACTAGAGACCCAGTACTTC. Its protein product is CASSPVRGVLETQYF.